These T cell receptor beta chains were read from a single sample in a study of shared clonotypes between healthy human individuals. Libraries were prepared by immunoSEQ multiplex PCR; TCRdb keeps only in-frame clonotypes and omits some of them. The table lists about 700,000 clones, under 95% of them singletons. The source material was naive CD8+ T cells sorted from blood. These receptors originate from a man younger than 45 in good health. Both conserved end residues are part of each CDR3. D genes are given only for firm matches. The size entry is marked missing in some rows and otherwise reads once, few, many or a size class.

CDR3,DNA,V,length,J,D,size
CASSLLASGSGDTQYF,TGTGCCAGCAGCTTGTTGGCTAGCGGGAGTGGTGATACGCAGTATTTT,TRBV5-6,16,TRBJ2-3,TRBD2,.
CASSYPGTGERFTDTQYF,TGTGCCAGCAGTTATCCCGGGACAGGGGAGAGATTTACAGATACGCAGTATTTT,TRBV28,18,TRBJ2-3,TRBD1,.
CASRNSGTRANKGRVQPQHF,TGCGCCAGCAGAAACTCCGGGACAAGGGCGAACAAGGGTCGGGTACAGCCCCAGCATTTT,TRBV23-1,20,TRBJ1-5,.,.
CASSQEGTSGRDEQYF,TGCGCCAGCAGCCAAGAAGGGACTAGCGGGAGAGACGAGCAGTACTTC,TRBV4-1,16,TRBJ2-7,TRBD2,.
CASAMEVRPHEQYF,TGTGCCTCAGCAATGGAGGTACGCCCTCACGAGCAGTACTTC,TRBV2,14,TRBJ2-7,.,.
CASSQDKRTSGSNEQFF,TGTGCCAGCAGCCAAGATAAACGGACTAGCGGGAGCAATGAGCAGTTCTTC,TRBV14,17,TRBJ2-1,TRBD2,once
CASSFPPLADANTGELFF,TGTGCCAGCAGCTTTCCCCCCCTTGCCGACGCGAACACCGGGGAGCTGTTTTTT,TRBV5-6,18,TRBJ2-2,.,.
CASSPATGLAGGEQFF,TGTGCCAGCAGCCCAGCTACGGGACTAGCGGGAGGTGAGCAGTTCTTC,TRBV7-9,16,TRBJ2-1,TRBD2,.
CASSSVGQGRTEAFF,TGTGCCAGCAGCTCCGTAGGACAGGGAAGGACTGAAGCTTTCTTT,TRBV7-9,15,TRBJ1-1,TRBD1,.
CASSPPIGLETQYF,TGTGCCAGCAGCCCCCCTATAGGTTTGGAGACCCAGTACTTC,TRBV7-9,14,TRBJ2-5,.,.
CASSFSPSPVEYF,TGTGCCAGCAGTTTTAGTCCCTCTCCCGTGGAGTACTTC,TRBV27,13,TRBJ2-7,.,.
CSVEDPWDRGLGTDTQYF,TGCAGCGTTGAAGATCCCTGGGACAGGGGGCTCGGCACAGATACGCAGTATTTT,TRBV29-1,18,TRBJ2-3,TRBD1,.
CASSLGAGGFYEQYF,TGTGCCAGCAGCTTGGGAGCGGGAGGGTTCTACGAGCAGTACTTC,TRBV5-6,15,TRBJ2-7,TRBD2,.
CASSLIGGGIYEQYF,TGTGCCAGCAGCCTGATAGGCGGGGGCATCTACGAGCAGTACTTC,TRBV11-2,15,TRBJ2-7,.,.
CASSAGEAVQFF,TGTGCCAGCAGCGCAGGGGAAGCGGTGCAGTTCTTC,TRBV11-2,12,TRBJ2-1,.,.
CASSLGRTSGSEEYF,TGTGCCAGCAGCTTAGGGCGGACTAGCGGGAGCGAGGAGTATTTT,TRBV13,15,TRBJ2-3,TRBD2,.
CASSVSDSQATNEKLFF,TGTGCCAGCAGTGTTAGCGACAGTCAAGCAACTAATGAAAAACTGTTTTTT,TRBV2,17,TRBJ1-4,.,.
CASSHQLAHGELFF,TGTGCCAGCAGCCACCAACTAGCGCACGGGGAGCTGTTTTTT,TRBV6-5,14,TRBJ2-2,TRBD2,.
CASSHEERTGATGELFF,TGTGCCAGCAGTCATGAGGAACGGACAGGGGCTACCGGGGAGCTGTTTTTT,TRBV28,17,TRBJ2-2,TRBD1,.
CASSEAPSPQDTQYF,TGTGCCAGCAGTGAGGCGCCTAGTCCCCAAGATACGCAGTATTTT,TRBV6-4,15,TRBJ2-3,.,once
CASSAVQGNQPQHF,TGTGCCAGCAGCGCCGTACAGGGGAATCAGCCCCAGCATTTT,TRBV7-9,14,TRBJ1-5,TRBD1,.
CASSSGSRYPYEQYF,TGTGCCAGCAGTTCAGGGTCAAGGTACCCCTACGAGCAGTACTTC,TRBV6-5,15,TRBJ2-7,.,.
CASSPGTLLNEQFF,TGTGCCAGCTCACCAGGGACTCTTCTCAATGAGCAGTTCTTC,TRBV18,14,TRBJ2-1,.,once
CASGGQDTGELFF,TGTGCCAGCGGTGGACAGGACACCGGGGAGCTGTTTTTT,TRBV9,13,TRBJ2-2,TRBD1,.
CASSARSDRVKTGELFF,TGTGCCAGCAGCGCAAGGAGTGACAGGGTTAAAACCGGGGAGCTGTTTTTT,TRBV9,17,TRBJ2-2,TRBD1,.
CASSDGEGNTEAFF,TGTGCCAGCAGTGACGGGGAGGGTAACACTGAAGCTTTCTTT,TRBV2,14,TRBJ1-1,.,few
CSVELTSDSYEQYF,TGCAGCGTTGAGTTGACGTCAGACTCCTACGAGCAGTACTTC,TRBV29-1,14,TRBJ2-7,.,.
CASSTDRANEQFF,TGTGCCAGCTCAACGGACCGAGCCAATGAGCAGTTCTTC,TRBV18,13,TRBJ2-1,.,.
CSVDIPGKREQFF,TGCAGCGTTGACATCCCGGGGAAACGTGAGCAGTTCTTC,TRBV29-1,13,TRBJ2-1,.,.
CASSTDTDYGYTF,TGTGCCAGCAGTACGGACACCGACTATGGCTACACCTTC,TRBV6-6,13,TRBJ1-2,.,.
CASSAPGQGAGETQYF,TGTGCCAGCAGCGCCCCGGGACAGGGGGCAGGAGAGACCCAGTACTTC,TRBV9,16,TRBJ2-5,TRBD1,.
CSVEDDELGSYEQYF,TGCAGCGTTGAAGATGATGAGCTGGGCTCCTACGAGCAGTACTTC,TRBV29-1,15,TRBJ2-7,.,.
CASSGMGTGVHQPQHF,TGTGCCAGCAGTGGAATGGGTACAGGGGTCCATCAGCCCCAGCATTTT,TRBV2,16,TRBJ1-5,TRBD1,few
CASSLDNRGRSYEQYF,TGTGCCAGCAGCTTGGATAACAGGGGGCGATCCTACGAGCAGTACTTC,TRBV5-5,16,TRBJ2-7,TRBD1,.
CASSPDSLGVGELFF,TGTGCCAGTAGTCCGGACAGTCTGGGCGTCGGGGAGCTGTTTTTT,TRBV19,15,TRBJ2-2,.,.
CASSEVQGHQPQHF,TGTGCCAGCAGTGAAGTCCAGGGCCATCAGCCCCAGCATTTT,TRBV6-1,14,TRBJ1-5,.,.
CASRQTSGSSYEQYF,TGTGCCAGCAGACAGACTAGCGGGAGCTCCTACGAGCAGTACTTC,TRBV11-2,15,TRBJ2-7,TRBD2,once
CASSYGQPYEQYF,TGTGCCAGCAGTTACGGACAACCCTACGAGCAGTACTTC,TRBV6-5,13,TRBJ2-7,.,.
CASSGGGTGPSGANVLTF,TGTGCCAGCAGCGGAGGGGGGACAGGACCCTCTGGGGCCAACGTCCTGACTTTC,TRBV9,18,TRBJ2-6,TRBD1,.
CASSLVAGVADTQYF,TGTGCCAGCAGCTTGGTGGCGGGAGTGGCTGATACGCAGTATTTT,TRBV7-2,15,TRBJ2-3,TRBD2,.
CASSPTRGQNNQPQHF,TGTGCCAGTAGCCCCACCCGGGGGCAGAACAATCAGCCCCAGCATTTT,TRBV19,16,TRBJ1-5,.,few
CASSYSRGLGTEAFF,TGTGCCAGCAGTTACTCTAGGGGCCTCGGCACTGAAGCTTTCTTT,TRBV6-5,15,TRBJ1-1,.,.
CASSEWGNQPQHF,TGTGCCAGCAGTGAATGGGGCAATCAGCCCCAGCATTTT,TRBV2,13,TRBJ1-5,.,.
CASSAYEGATNEKLFF,TGTGCCAGCAGTGCCTATGAGGGGGCAACTAATGAAAAACTGTTTTTT,TRBV27,16,TRBJ1-4,.,.
CASGPLAGEGSYEQYF,TGTGCCAGCGGCCCATTGGCAGGTGAGGGTTCCTACGAGCAGTACTTC,TRBV13,16,TRBJ2-7,.,.
CASSVSSGTSGMNTGELFF,TGTGCCAGCAGCGTCAGCAGTGGGACTAGCGGGATGAACACCGGGGAGCTGTTTTTT,TRBV9,19,TRBJ2-2,TRBD2,once
CASSFFPQLGRPYNEQFF,TGTGCCAGCAGCTTCTTCCCCCAACTAGGGCGGCCATACAATGAGCAGTTCTTC,TRBV13,18,TRBJ2-1,.,.
CASSIKQGWNEQFF,TGTGCCAGTAGTATAAAGCAGGGATGGAATGAGCAGTTCTTC,TRBV19,14,TRBJ2-1,.,.
CASSFARETQYF,TGTGCCAGCAGTTTCGCACGGGAGACCCAGTACTTC,TRBV28,12,TRBJ2-5,.,.
CASNPDKSPSTEAFF,TGTGCCAGCAACCCCGACAAAAGCCCCAGCACTGAAGCTTTCTTT,TRBV7-9,15,TRBJ1-1,.,.
CASSYGTGGGNTIYF,TGTGCCAGCAGTTACGGGACAGGGGGTGGAAACACCATATATTTT,TRBV6-5,15,TRBJ1-3,TRBD1,.
CASSIHRTELGYGYTF,TGTGCCAGTAGTATCCACCGGACAGAATTGGGCTATGGCTACACCTTC,TRBV19,16,TRBJ1-2,.,.
CASSLGRNTEAFF,TGTGCCAGCAGTTTAGGGCGGAACACTGAAGCTTTCTTT,TRBV27,13,TRBJ1-1,.,once
CASSPRTSGSSYEQYF,TGCGCCAGCAGCCCCAGGACTAGCGGGAGCTCCTACGAGCAGTACTTC,TRBV4-1,16,TRBJ2-7,TRBD2,.
CASSSTTEYEQYF,TGTGCCAGCAGCTCTACGACAGAGTACGAGCAGTACTTC,TRBV7-9,13,TRBJ2-7,.,few
CASSETSGSRYEQYF,TGTGCCAGCAGCGAGACTAGCGGGAGTCGCTACGAGCAGTACTTC,TRBV6-1,15,TRBJ2-7,TRBD2,.
CASSEHMGQGYEQYF,TGTGCCAGCAGTGAACACATGGGACAAGGCTACGAGCAGTACTTC,TRBV2,15,TRBJ2-7,.,.
CASSPGSGVYEQYF,TGTGCCAGTAGTCCGGGGTCGGGGGTCTACGAGCAGTACTTC,TRBV19,14,TRBJ2-7,.,.
CASSFSTGIHEQYF,TGTGCCAGCAGCTTTTCTACAGGGATCCACGAGCAGTACTTC,TRBV11-2,14,TRBJ2-7,.,.
CASSLGPQEQFF,TGTGCCAGCAGCTTAGGTCCACAAGAGCAGTTCTTC,TRBV7-9,12,TRBJ2-1,.,.